This T cell receptor beta chain originates from a study of blood T cell repertoires in COVID-19. The overall study: Acute and convalescent COVID-19 samples came from the United States, Italy and Spain. From T cells, B-cell-depleted T cells, or PBMCs came the material, which was cDNA or gDNA.

Original processing methods: Amplifying reference gene primers gave estimates of nucleated cell counts. Clones were sequenced by immunoSEQ multiplex PCR, and TCRdb holds only the in-frame ones, with some missing. The DNA was the basis for D and trimming; V, J and clone size are from that table. The sample consists of 360,000 or so clones, almost 90% of them appearing once. In regard to this clone: At one end, the junction sequence differs from germline, possibly due to a read error.

Looked up from germline, CDR1 is SGHVS and CDR2 is FNYEAQ. The CDR3 length is 15 residues. This receptor was taken from a man younger than 30 with active or convalescent COVID-19. V usage is TRBV7-6 and J usage is TRBJ2-3; 7 nucleotides match TRBD2. The sequenced material came from peripheral blood. Here the CDR3 DNA reads TGTGCCAGCAGCGTAGCTAGCGGTTTCACAGATACGCAGTATTTT. This sequence encodes CASSVASGFTDTQYF.